Sequencing of this TCR beta chain was carried out in a study of T-cell reconstitution after alpha-beta-depleted transplantation in children. This clonotype was counted between two and nine times. The antigen is not known. Study-wide results and caveats: Surviving recipient T cells and intrathymic progenitors accounted for some patients' high TCRbeta diversity at day 60.

The TCRbeta library was prepared with unique molecular identifiers. Each CDR3 protein is one row after TCRdb ran MiXCR on the PCR reads. The sample contains hundreds of thousands of distinct CDR3 sequences, 10% to 15% of which appear only once. The CDR3 contains 12 residues. The ends were cut back, 4 bases at V and 4 bases at J, with 10 bases in the middle. Germline values: CDR1 DFQATT, CDR2 SNEGSKA (reference sequence). V usage is TRBV20-1 and J usage is TRBJ2-5; D is possibly TRBD1 (6 bases). The sample in question was PBMCs, mostly from graft donor cells, obtained 360 days after TCRalphabeta/CD19-depleted stem cell transplant. The receptor's source is a male patient younger than 18 who had a stem cell transplant for acute myeloid leukemia, so the T cells may come from the graft donor. CDR3 sequence (DNA): TGCAGTGCTAACAGACAGGTAGAGACCCAGTACTTC. Translating gives CSANRQVETQYF.